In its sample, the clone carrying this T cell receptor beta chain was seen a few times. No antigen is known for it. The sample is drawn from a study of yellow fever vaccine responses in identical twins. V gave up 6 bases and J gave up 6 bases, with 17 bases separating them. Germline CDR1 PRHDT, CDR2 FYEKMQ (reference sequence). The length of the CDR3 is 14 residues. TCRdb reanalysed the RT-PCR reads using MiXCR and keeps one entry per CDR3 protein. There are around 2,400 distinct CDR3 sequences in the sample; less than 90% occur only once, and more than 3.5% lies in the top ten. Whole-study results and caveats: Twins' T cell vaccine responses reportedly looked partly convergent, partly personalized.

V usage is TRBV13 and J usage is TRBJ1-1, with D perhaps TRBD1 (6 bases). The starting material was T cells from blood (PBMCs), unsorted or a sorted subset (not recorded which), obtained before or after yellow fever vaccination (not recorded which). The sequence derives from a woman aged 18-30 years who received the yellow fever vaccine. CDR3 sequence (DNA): TGTGCCAGCAGGCATAAAGGGGGTTCGGCTGAAGCTTTCTTT. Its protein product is CASRHKGGSAEAFF.